This T cell receptor (beta chain) was obtained from a study of T cells in Graves' hyperthyroidism and ophthalmopathy. There were TCR beta CDR3 regions amplified from RNA transcripts. Primed by the HTBI set, a first-round RT-PCR was run on the TCR CDR3. TCRdb passed the multiplex PCR reads through MiXCR, listing each CDR3 protein once. The repertoire consists of 550,000 to 650,000 distinct CDR3 sequences, with 14% occurring once and the leading ten covering about 15%. Many counts were recorded for this clonotype. This sample holds PBMCs from approximately 10 ml fresh peripheral blood. With 6 bases removed from V and 2 bases from J, the gap between germline ends came to 8 bases. The CDR3 spans 12 residues. CDR1 and CDR2 from the germline V gene are SNHLY and FYNNEI.

V gene TRBV2 combines with J gene TRBJ2-7, with D perhaps assigned TRBD1 or TRBD2 (5 bases each). The sample consisted of blood. The clonotype originates from a woman aged 40-49 years with Graves' hyperthyroidism. The CDR3 is CASRGETYEQYF. The CDR3 nucleotides are TGTGCCAGCAGAGGGGAGACCTACGAGCAGTACTTC.